This TCR beta chain appears in the sequencing data of a study of T cell repertoires in cytomegalovirus infection. The wider study: From public TCR beta signatures came an indication of both CMV infection and matching HLA type. Whole-study results and caveats: CMV carriers with the relevant HLA were identified by cumulative public TCR beta family frequency.

The CDR3 runs to 15 residues. Trimming cost V 3 bases and J 7 bases; bases outside gene matches: 7. Germline V gives CDR1 MNHEY, CDR2 SMNVEV (reference sequence). This clonotype was picked up many times. No antigen is known for it. In TCRdb, the reads were re-called with MiXCR into one record per CDR3 protein. The sample has about a million distinct CDR3 sequences, approximately 32% seen once; the top ten hold roughly 13%. The starting material was cultured CD8+ T cells from PBMCs, obtained from culture after CMV antigen stimulation. The chain is built from TRBV27 and TRBJ1-5, with 9 positions matching TRBD1. The sequence was obtained from a human donor in good health (CMV status not recorded). Some clones in this sample may be carry-over from other donors' samples. The CDR3 loop is CASSLTNRGRQPQHF. The CDR3 nucleotides read TGTGCCAGCAGTTTGACTAACAGGGGGCGGCAGCCCCAGCATTTT.